The rows below give T cell receptor beta chains drawn from one sample of a study of radiation and T cells in renal cell carcinoma. Sequencing was performed with immunoSEQ multiplex PCR; in TCRdb, only in-frame clones are kept and a portion is missing. The sample holds some 20,000 clones, 45% to 65% seen once. This specimen consisted of tumor tissue, obtained from a patient whose treatment was nephrectomy without radiotherapy. These receptors all come from a human donor with renal cell carcinoma. The CDR3 runs from the conserved cysteine through the conserved F or W. Fields, in order: clone size, D gene, V gene, J gene, CDR3 DNA, CDR3 protein. A D gene is named only where the DNA matches it firmly. Clone size is given for some rows only: seen once, a few or many times, or a class if the clone is expanded.

clone_size: once; d_call: TRBD1; v_call: TRBV6-5; j_call: TRBJ1-3; cdr3_nt: TGTGCCAGCAGTTACTCAAAGGGGGCTGACACCATATATTTT; cdr3_aa: CASSYSKGADTIYF
clone_size: .; d_call: TRBD1; v_call: TRBV2; j_call: TRBJ1-2; cdr3_nt: TGTGCCAGCAGTGAAGCCCTTGTTTGGGCAGGGGGCGGCTACACCTTC; cdr3_aa: CASSEALVWAGGGYTF
clone_size: .; d_call: TRBD2; v_call: TRBV7-9; j_call: TRBJ2-7; cdr3_nt: TGTGCCAGCAGCGTGCGGGGGGGCGTCTACGAGCAGTACTTC; cdr3_aa: CASSVRGGVYEQYF
clone_size: .; d_call: TRBD1; v_call: TRBV2; j_call: TRBJ1-5; cdr3_nt: TGTGCCAGCAGGGGGGACAGGGGGTATCAGCCCCAGCATTTT; cdr3_aa: CASRGDRGYQPQHF
clone_size: .; d_call: .; v_call: TRBV7-3; j_call: TRBJ1-4; cdr3_nt: TGTGCCAGCAGCCAGACGAGGGTCTGGGAAAAACTGTTTTTT; cdr3_aa: CASSQTRVWEKLFF
clone_size: .; d_call: TRBD1; v_call: TRBV5-3; j_call: TRBJ2-7; cdr3_nt: TGTGCCAGCAGCGGGGACAGGGTCTCCTACGAGCAGTACTTC; cdr3_aa: CASSGDRVSYEQYF
clone_size: medium-sized; d_call: .; v_call: TRBV19; j_call: TRBJ2-5; cdr3_nt: TGTGCCAGTAGTAACTCCGGGACCCAACGTAAAGAGACCCAGTACTTC; cdr3_aa: CASSNSGTQRKETQYF
clone_size: many; d_call: TRBD1; v_call: TRBV29-1; j_call: TRBJ2-7; cdr3_nt: TGCAGCGTCGAGGGGGACAGGAGGCGCCGGGAGCAGTACTTC; cdr3_aa: CSVEGDRRRREQYF
clone_size: .; d_call: TRBD1; v_call: TRBV7-2; j_call: TRBJ1-2; cdr3_nt: TGTGCCAGCAGCTTAAGGGCAGGGGGCGCCTATGGCTACACCTTC; cdr3_aa: CASSLRAGGAYGYTF
clone_size: .; d_call: TRBD2; v_call: TRBV9; j_call: TRBJ2-5; cdr3_nt: TGTGCCAGCAGCCTAGCGGGGGGACTCCAAGAGACCCAGTACTTC; cdr3_aa: CASSLAGGLQETQYF
clone_size: few; d_call: .; v_call: TRBV6-1; j_call: TRBJ1-1; cdr3_nt: TGTGCCAGCCGTGGGGGGCTGATCGAAGCTTTCTTT; cdr3_aa: CASRGGLIEAFF
clone_size: .; d_call: .; v_call: TRBV4-3; j_call: TRBJ2-5; cdr3_nt: TGCGCCAGCAGCTTTCGGGACCCCGGGGAGACCCAGTACTTC; cdr3_aa: CASSFRDPGETQYF
clone_size: .; d_call: .; v_call: TRBV2; j_call: TRBJ1-2; cdr3_nt: TGTGCCAGCACGCTACAGGATACCCTCTGGGGCTACACCTTC; cdr3_aa: CASTLQDTLWGYTF
clone_size: few; d_call: TRBD2; v_call: TRBV7-2; j_call: TRBJ2-3; cdr3_nt: TGTGCCAGCAGCTTAAATGGCGGGGGAGTCACAGATACGCAGTATTTT; cdr3_aa: CASSLNGGGVTDTQYF
clone_size: .; d_call: TRBD1; v_call: TRBV30; j_call: TRBJ1-5; cdr3_nt: TGTGCCTGGAGTGCCGGGACAGGGTATAATCAGCCCCAGCATTTT; cdr3_aa: CAWSAGTGYNQPQHF
clone_size: .; d_call: .; v_call: TRBV19; j_call: TRBJ2-3; cdr3_nt: TGTGCCAGCCGCTCCCCGCCGAGCACAGATACGCAGTATTTT; cdr3_aa: CASRSPPSTDTQYF
clone_size: .; d_call: .; v_call: TRBV23-1; j_call: TRBJ1-5; cdr3_nt: TGCGCCACCAAGGGGGGGTGCTGCAATCAGCCCCAGCATTTT; cdr3_aa: CATKGGCCNQPQHF
clone_size: few; d_call: TRBD2; v_call: TRBV4-2; j_call: TRBJ2-3; cdr3_nt: TGTGCCAGCAGCGGGCGGGGGGCCGAAGATACGCAGTATTTT; cdr3_aa: CASSGRGAEDTQYF
clone_size: many; d_call: .; v_call: TRBV19; j_call: TRBJ1-5; cdr3_nt: TGTGCCAGTAGTATAGCTCCCTGGTCCCAACAAAGGCGCCAGCCCCAGCATTTT; cdr3_aa: CASSIAPWSQQRRQPQHF
clone_size: .; d_call: .; v_call: TRBV7-2; j_call: TRBJ1-4; cdr3_nt: TGTGCCAGCAGCTCAGAGCCGGACCGGTATGAAAAACTGTTTTTT; cdr3_aa: CASSSEPDRYEKLFF
clone_size: few; d_call: .; v_call: TRBV7-6; j_call: TRBJ1-1; cdr3_nt: TGTGCCAGCAGCCCCAGGGGAGAGGGTACTGAAGCTTTCTTT; cdr3_aa: CASSPRGEGTEAFF
clone_size: .; d_call: TRBD2; v_call: TRBV5-4; j_call: TRBJ2-5; cdr3_nt: TGTGCCAGCAGCTTCGGGACTAGCGGCCTACTCCAAGAGACCCAGTACTTC; cdr3_aa: CASSFGTSGLLQETQYF
clone_size: .; d_call: TRBD2; v_call: TRBV7-8; j_call: TRBJ2-7; cdr3_nt: TGTGCCAGCAGCTTTGCGGGGGACCGACTTTCGTTCGAGCAGTACTTC; cdr3_aa: CASSFAGDRLSFEQYF
clone_size: .; d_call: .; v_call: TRBV7-3; j_call: TRBJ2-3; cdr3_nt: TGTGCCAGCAGCTCGGGCTATACGCAGTATTTT; cdr3_aa: CASSSGYTQYF
clone_size: .; d_call: TRBD2; v_call: TRBV4-1; j_call: TRBJ2-3; cdr3_nt: TGCGCCAGCAGCCAAGAGTGGGCGGGGGGCCTCACAGATACGCAGTATTTT; cdr3_aa: CASSQEWAGGLTDTQYF
clone_size: .; d_call: TRBD1; v_call: TRBV9; j_call: TRBJ2-5; cdr3_nt: TGTGCCAGCAGCGTAGGGACAGGGGGAGGCGATCAGACCCAGTACTTC; cdr3_aa: CASSVGTGGGDQTQYF
clone_size: few; d_call: .; v_call: TRBV15; j_call: TRBJ1-2; cdr3_nt: TGTGCCACCAGCAGAGGTTCTGCCAGGGAGGCCGCGGATGGCTACACCTTC; cdr3_aa: CATSRGSAREAADGYTF
clone_size: .; d_call: .; v_call: TRBV18; j_call: TRBJ1-1; cdr3_nt: TGTGCCAGCTCACCATTAGCAGGAGCCATGAACACTGAAGCTTTCTTT; cdr3_aa: CASSPLAGAMNTEAFF
clone_size: .; d_call: TRBD1; v_call: TRBV4-1; j_call: TRBJ1-1; cdr3_nt: TGCGCCAGCAGCCACCCGGACAGGGCCACTGAAGCTTTCTTT; cdr3_aa: CASSHPDRATEAFF
clone_size: few; d_call: .; v_call: TRBV4-3; j_call: TRBJ1-5; cdr3_nt: TGCGCCAGCAGCCAAGAAGCAGGGAGGGAGCTCAATCAGCCCCAGCATTTT; cdr3_aa: CASSQEAGRELNQPQHF
clone_size: .; d_call: TRBD1; v_call: TRBV10-2; j_call: TRBJ1-5; cdr3_nt: TGCGCCAGTTGGACAGGGGGCAATCAGCCCCAGCATTTT; cdr3_aa: CASWTGGNQPQHF
clone_size: .; d_call: .; v_call: TRBV30; j_call: TRBJ2-7; cdr3_nt: TGTGCCTCACATGGCAGGGGAACCTACGAGCAGTACTTC; cdr3_aa: CASHGRGTYEQYF
clone_size: .; d_call: TRBD1; v_call: TRBV2; j_call: TRBJ1-4; cdr3_nt: TGTGCCAGCAGGGGACAGGGTTGGGAAAAACTGTTTTTT; cdr3_aa: CASRGQGWEKLFF
clone_size: many; d_call: .; v_call: TRBV5-1; j_call: TRBJ1-6; cdr3_nt: TGCGCCAGCAGCTTGGCTCGGGGCGCGGAGCGTTCACCCCTCCACTTT; cdr3_aa: CASSLARGAERSPLHF
clone_size: .; d_call: .; v_call: TRBV6-6; j_call: TRBJ1-3; cdr3_nt: TGTGCCAGCAGTTACGGTGGGGAACTGCCTGGAAACACCATATATTTT; cdr3_aa: CASSYGGELPGNTIYF
clone_size: .; d_call: .; v_call: TRBV18; j_call: TRBJ2-7; cdr3_nt: TGTGCCAGCTCACCGGACAGTAGGAGCTCCTACGAGCAGTACTTC; cdr3_aa: CASSPDSRSSYEQYF
clone_size: .; d_call: TRBD1; v_call: TRBV2; j_call: TRBJ1-2; cdr3_nt: TGTGCCAGCAGTGCGGGACAGGGGGACCTTTATGGCTACACCTTC; cdr3_aa: CASSAGQGDLYGYTF
clone_size: .; d_call: .; v_call: TRBV7-9; j_call: TRBJ2-1; cdr3_nt: TGTGCCAGCAGCTTAGTATTAGGGGCGGATGAGCAGTTCTTC; cdr3_aa: CASSLVLGADEQFF
clone_size: .; d_call: .; v_call: TRBV29-1; j_call: TRBJ2-2; cdr3_nt: TGCAGCGCTGGACTTTCCGGGGAGCTGTTTTTT; cdr3_aa: CSAGLSGELFF
clone_size: .; d_call: .; v_call: TRBV4-3; j_call: TRBJ1-5; cdr3_nt: TGCGCCAGCAGCCAAGAGTTCGGGGGGCTGGGTAGCAATCAGCCCCAGCATTTT; cdr3_aa: CASSQEFGGLGSNQPQHF
clone_size: .; d_call: TRBD1; v_call: TRBV2; j_call: TRBJ1-5; cdr3_nt: TGTGCCAGCAGTGAAGCGGGGACAGGGAATCAGCCCCAGCATTTT; cdr3_aa: CASSEAGTGNQPQHF
clone_size: .; d_call: .; v_call: TRBV10-3; j_call: TRBJ1-5; cdr3_nt: TGTGCCATCAGTGATTGGCAGAAAAATCAGCCCCAGCATTTT; cdr3_aa: CAISDWQKNQPQHF
clone_size: .; d_call: TRBD1; v_call: TRBV7-6; j_call: TRBJ1-2; cdr3_nt: TGTGCCAGCAGCTCCATTTCTAACAGGGGAGAAAATGGCTACACCTTC; cdr3_aa: CASSSISNRGENGYTF
clone_size: few; d_call: TRBD2; v_call: TRBV18; j_call: TRBJ2-3; cdr3_nt: TGTGCCAGCTCACCCTATCAAGGACTAGCGGCTACAGATACGCAGTATTTT; cdr3_aa: CASSPYQGLAATDTQYF